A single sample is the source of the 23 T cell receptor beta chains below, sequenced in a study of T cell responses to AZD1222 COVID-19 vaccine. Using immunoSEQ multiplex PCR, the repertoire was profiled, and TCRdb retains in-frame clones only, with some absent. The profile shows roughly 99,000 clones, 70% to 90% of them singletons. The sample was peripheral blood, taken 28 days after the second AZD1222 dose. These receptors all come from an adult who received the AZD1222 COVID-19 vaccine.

CDR3 nucleotides: TGCGCCAGCAGCGCACCGGGCCATAGCGATACGCAGTATTTT. Translating it yields CASSAPGHSDTQYF. This sequence joins TRBV5-1 and TRBJ2-3; no reliable D call. V lost 4 bases, J lost 6 bases, and 15 bases lay in between. The CDR3 is 14 residues long. The V gene's germline CDR1 is SGHRS and CDR2 YFSETQ.

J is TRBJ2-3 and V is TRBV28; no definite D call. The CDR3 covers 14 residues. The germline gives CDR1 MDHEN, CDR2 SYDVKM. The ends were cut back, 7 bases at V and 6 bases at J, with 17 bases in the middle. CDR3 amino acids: CASIPGGERDTQYF. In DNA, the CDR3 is TGTGCCAGCATCCCGGGTGGGGAAAGGGATACGCAGTATTTT. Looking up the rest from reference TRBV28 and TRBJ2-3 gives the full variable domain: DVKVTQSSRYLVKRTGEKVFLECVQDMDHENMFWYRQDPGLGLRLIYFSYDVKMKEKGDIPEGYSVSREKKERFSLILESASTNQTSMYLCASIPGGERDTQYFGPGTRLTVL.

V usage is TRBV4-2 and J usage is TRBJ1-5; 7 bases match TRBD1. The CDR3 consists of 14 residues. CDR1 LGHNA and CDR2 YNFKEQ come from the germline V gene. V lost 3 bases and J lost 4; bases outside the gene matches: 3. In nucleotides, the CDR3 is TGTGCCAGCAGCCAGGGGACAGCTAATCAGCCCCAGCATTTT. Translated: CASSQGTANQPQHF.

The DNA for the CDR3 is TGTGCCAGCACTACAGGGACGAACACTGAAGCTTTCTTT. Translation gives CASTTGTNTEAFF. The chain links TRBV2 to TRBJ1-1; D might be TRBD1 (6 bases). The CDR3 sequence is 13 residues long. Per germline, CDR1 SNHLY and CDR2 FYNNEI. The V and J ends lost 7 bases and 1 base respectively, with 10 bases between them.

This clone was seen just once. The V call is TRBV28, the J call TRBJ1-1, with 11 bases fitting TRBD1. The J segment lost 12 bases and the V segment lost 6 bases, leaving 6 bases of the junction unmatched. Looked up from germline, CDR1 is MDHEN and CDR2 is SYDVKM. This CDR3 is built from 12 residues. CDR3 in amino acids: CASRSGTGGSFF. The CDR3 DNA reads TGTGCCAGCAGGTCAGGGACAGGGGGTTCTTTCTTT.

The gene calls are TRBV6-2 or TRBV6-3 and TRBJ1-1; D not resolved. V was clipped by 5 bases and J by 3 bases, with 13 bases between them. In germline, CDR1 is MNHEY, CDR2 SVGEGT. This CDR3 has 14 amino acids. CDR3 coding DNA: TGTGCCAGCAGTCCCTCGCCCATGGACACTGAAGCTTTCTTT. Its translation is CASSPSPMDTEAFF.

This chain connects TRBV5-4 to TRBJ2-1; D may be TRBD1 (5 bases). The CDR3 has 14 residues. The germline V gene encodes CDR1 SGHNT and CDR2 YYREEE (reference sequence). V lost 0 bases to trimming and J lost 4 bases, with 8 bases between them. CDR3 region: CASSLEQEYNEQFF. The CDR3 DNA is TGTGCCAGCAGCTTGGAACAGGAATACAATGAGCAGTTCTTC.

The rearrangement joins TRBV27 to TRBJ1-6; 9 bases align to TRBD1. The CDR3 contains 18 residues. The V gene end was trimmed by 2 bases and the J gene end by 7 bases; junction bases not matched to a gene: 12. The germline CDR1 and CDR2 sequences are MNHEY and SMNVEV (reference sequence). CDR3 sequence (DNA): TGTGCCAGCAGTTTACATCGTCCCGGGACAGGGTTGAATTCACCCCTCCACTTT. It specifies CASSLHRPGTGLNSPLHF.

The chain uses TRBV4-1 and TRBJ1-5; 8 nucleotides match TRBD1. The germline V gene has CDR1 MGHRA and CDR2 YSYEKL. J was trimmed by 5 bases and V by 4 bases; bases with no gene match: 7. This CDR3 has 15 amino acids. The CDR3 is CASSPRQGQDQPQHF. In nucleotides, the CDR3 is TGCGCCAGCAGCCCTCGACAGGGACAGGATCAGCCCCAGCATTTT.

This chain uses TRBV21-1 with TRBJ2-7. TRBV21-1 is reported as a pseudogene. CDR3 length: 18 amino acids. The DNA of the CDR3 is TGTGCCAGCAGCAAAGTGGAGGCCCAGGGCCCTCTTTCCTACGAGCAGTACTTC. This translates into CASSKVEAQGPLSYEQYF.

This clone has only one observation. The CDR3 region has the DNA TGCGCCAGCAGCCAACAGTCGACAGGCGAAAGGTTCTACACCTTC. Protein product: CASSQQSTGERFYTF. The chain uses TRBV4-1 and TRBJ1-2; possible D gene TRBD1, 6 bases. The CDR3 has 15 amino acids. V lost 2 bases and J lost 10, with 20 bases in between. Germline-derived CDR1 and CDR2 are MGHRA and YSYEKL.

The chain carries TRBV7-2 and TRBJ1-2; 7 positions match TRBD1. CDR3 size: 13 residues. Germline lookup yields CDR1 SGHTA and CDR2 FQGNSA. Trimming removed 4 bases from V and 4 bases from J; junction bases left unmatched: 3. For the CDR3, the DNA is TGTGCCAGCAGCTCGGGACAGATCTATGGCTACACCTTC. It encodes CASSSGQIYGYTF.

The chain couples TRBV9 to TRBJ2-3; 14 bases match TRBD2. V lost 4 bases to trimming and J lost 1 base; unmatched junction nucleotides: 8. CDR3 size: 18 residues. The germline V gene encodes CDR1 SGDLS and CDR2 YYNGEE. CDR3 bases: TGTGCCAGCAGCTCCCTCGGGACTAGCGGGGGAGGCACAGATACGCAGTATTTT. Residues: CASSSLGTSGGGTDTQYF.

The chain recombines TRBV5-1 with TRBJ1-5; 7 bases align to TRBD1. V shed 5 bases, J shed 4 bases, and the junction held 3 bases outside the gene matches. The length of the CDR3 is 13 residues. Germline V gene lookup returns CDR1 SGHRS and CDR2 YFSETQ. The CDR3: CASRRDSNQPQHF. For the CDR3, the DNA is TGCGCCAGCAGAAGGGACAGTAATCAGCCCCAGCATTTT.

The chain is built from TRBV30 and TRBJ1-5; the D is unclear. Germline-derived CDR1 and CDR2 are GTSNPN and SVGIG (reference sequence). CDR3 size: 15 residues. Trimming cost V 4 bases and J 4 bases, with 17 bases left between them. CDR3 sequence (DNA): TGTGCCTGGACCTCCGCGCGCGGAGGGAATCAGCCCCAGCATTTT. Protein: CAWTSARGGNQPQHF.

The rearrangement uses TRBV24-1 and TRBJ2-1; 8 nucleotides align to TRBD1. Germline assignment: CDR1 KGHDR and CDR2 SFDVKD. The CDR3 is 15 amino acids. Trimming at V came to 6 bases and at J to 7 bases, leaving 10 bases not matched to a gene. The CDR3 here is CATSPSDRVSNEQFF. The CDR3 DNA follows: TGTGCCACCAGTCCCTCGGACAGGGTGAGTAATGAGCAGTTCTTC.

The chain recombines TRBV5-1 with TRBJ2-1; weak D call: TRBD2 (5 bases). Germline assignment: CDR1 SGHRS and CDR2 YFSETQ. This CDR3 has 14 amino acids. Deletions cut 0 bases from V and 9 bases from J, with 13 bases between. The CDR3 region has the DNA TGCGCCAGCAGCTTGGTACCTCCTGGAGGTGAGCAGTTCTTC. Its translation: CASSLVPPGGEQFF. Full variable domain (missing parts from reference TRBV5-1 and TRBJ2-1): KAGVTQTPRYLIKTRGQQVTLSCSPISGHRSVSWYQQTPGQGLQFLFEYFSETQRNKGNFPGRFSGRQFSNSRSEMNVSTLELGDSALYLCASSLVPPGGEQFFGPGTRLTVL.

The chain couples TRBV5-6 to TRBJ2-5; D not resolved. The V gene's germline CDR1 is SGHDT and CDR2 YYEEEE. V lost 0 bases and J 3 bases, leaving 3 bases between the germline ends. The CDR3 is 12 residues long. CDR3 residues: CASSLVEETQYF. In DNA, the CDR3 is TGTGCCAGCAGCTTGGTCGAAGAGACCCAGTACTTC.

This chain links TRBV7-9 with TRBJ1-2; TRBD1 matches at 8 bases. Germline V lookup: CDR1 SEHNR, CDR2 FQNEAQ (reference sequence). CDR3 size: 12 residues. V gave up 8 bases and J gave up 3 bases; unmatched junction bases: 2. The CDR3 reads CASGQGHYGYTF. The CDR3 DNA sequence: TGTGCCAGCGGACAGGGCCACTATGGCTACACCTTC.

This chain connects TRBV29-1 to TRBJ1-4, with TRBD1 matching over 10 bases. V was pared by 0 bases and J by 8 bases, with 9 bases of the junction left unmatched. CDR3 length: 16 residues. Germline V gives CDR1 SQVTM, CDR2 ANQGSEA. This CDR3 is CSVEDFRTGGTEKLFF. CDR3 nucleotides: TGCAGCGTTGAAGATTTTCGGACAGGGGGGACCGAAAAACTGTTTTTT.

CDR3 nucleotide sequence: TGTGCCAGCAGCCTCGACAGCTCTGGAAACACCATATATTTT. Protein: CASSLDSSGNTIYF. The chain has TRBV2 and TRBJ1-3, with D maybe TRBD1 (5 bases). The CDR3 covers 14 residues. Germline CDR1 reads SNHLY; CDR2 reads FYNNEI. Trimming pared 6 bases from V and 0 bases from J, leaving 9 bases between.

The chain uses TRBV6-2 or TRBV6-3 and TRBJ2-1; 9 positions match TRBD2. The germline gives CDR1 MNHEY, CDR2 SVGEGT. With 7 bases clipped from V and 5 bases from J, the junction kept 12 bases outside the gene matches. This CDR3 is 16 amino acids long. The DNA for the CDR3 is TGTGCCAGCACCCCGGGGGGCGGGGGGGCTGACAATGAGCAGTTCTTC. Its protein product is CASTPGGGGADNEQFF.

Here the CDR3 DNA reads TGTGCCAGCAGCAGAGCCTTTGGTGAGGACAATGAGCAGTTCTTC. Its protein product is CASSRAFGEDNEQFF. The V call is TRBV7-9, the J call TRBJ2-1; D is ambiguous. This CDR3 has 15 amino acids. Trimming took off 5 bases at V and 5 bases at J, with 16 bases between the two ends. Germline CDR1 and CDR2: SEHNR and FQNEAQ (reference sequence).